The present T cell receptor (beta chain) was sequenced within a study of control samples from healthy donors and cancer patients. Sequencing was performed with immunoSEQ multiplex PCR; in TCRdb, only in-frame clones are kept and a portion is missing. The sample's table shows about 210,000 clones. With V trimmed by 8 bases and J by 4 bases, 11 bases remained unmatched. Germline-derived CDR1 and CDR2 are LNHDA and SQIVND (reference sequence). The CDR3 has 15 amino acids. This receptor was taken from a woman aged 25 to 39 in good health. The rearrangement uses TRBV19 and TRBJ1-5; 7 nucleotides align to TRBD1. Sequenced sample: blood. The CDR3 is CASGPDRASNQPQHF. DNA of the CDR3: TGTGCCAGTGGACCCGACAGGGCATCAAATCAGCCCCAGCATTTT.